This T cell receptor (beta chain) was profiled in a study of T cell repertoires in cytomegalovirus infection. Study information: Both CMV infection and a matching HLA type were indicated by public TCR beta signatures. Study-level findings and limits: CMV-specific TCR beta clonotypes restricted by HLA-C were the ones dominating the ex vivo response. CMV carriers having the relevant HLA were flagged by cumulative public TCR beta family frequency.

In this sample, this clonotype turned up many times. Its antigen remains unidentified. One entry per CDR3 protein results from TCRdb running MiXCR on the reads. The repertoire has almost 300,000 distinct CDR3 sequences, roughly a tenth of them found once; the top ten carry more than 2.5%. This CDR3 spans 15 amino acids. Trimming took 6 bases from V and 6 from J; bases not matched to a gene: 8. Germline values: CDR1 MNHEY, CDR2 SMNVEV (reference sequence). The sequence derives from a human donor in good health (CMV status not recorded). Some clones in this sample may be carry-over from other donors' samples. The chain recombines TRBV27 with TRBJ2-1, with 10 bases that match TRBD1. The specimen sequenced was PBMCs. In DNA, the CDR3 is TGTGCCAGCAGCCGACGGACAGGGGGGAGCAATGAGCAGTTCTTC. As protein: CASSRRTGGSNEQFF.